This T cell receptor beta chain was captured in a study of blood T cell repertoires in COVID-19 (TCRdb year 2020). With respect to the entire study: Samples covering the acute and convalescent phases of COVID-19 were provided by collaborators in the United States, Italy and Spain. The prospective study material was composed of cDNA or gDNA derived from T cells, B-cell-depleted T cells, or PBMCs. The dataset comprised deeply sampled blood TCRbeta repertoires from subjects exposed to, actively infected with, or recovered from COVID-19. The repertoires were made available in a free public database intended to serve as a resource for research on the immune response to SARS-CoV-2. Samples were obtained from the ongoing ImmuneRACE study (first 160 participants) and from over 1,000 subjects provided by 6 global collaborators. Sample metadata almost always included a de-identified subject ID, COVID-19 status, age in years and sex. Where available, HLA class I and class II types were obtained from metadata supplied by the sample provider rather than from assay-based typing.

The germline V gene sets CDR1 to SGDLS and CDR2 to YYNGEE. Trimming removed 3 bases from V and 2 bases from J; the gene matches leave 8 bases unexplained. Including the terminal cysteine and phenylalanine, the CDR3 comprises 17 residues. Left in the record is the CDR3 DNA by itself, 51 bases read in frame from the first base. TCRbeta CDR3 regions were amplified from genomic DNA by means of the immunoSEQ Assay, a bias-controlled multiplex PCR. Per the authors' processing: Within the assay, amplification of reference gene primers was used to estimate how many nucleated cells each sample contained. To quantify the absolute abundance of each unique TCRbeta CDR3 rearrangement, sequence reads were collapsed and filtered. Productive Simpson clonality was computed per sample as the square root of Simpson's diversity index over productive rearrangements. TCRdb stores this immuneACCESS table with in-frame sequences only. Part of the clones is absent; in the studies checked, under half of the shortfall reflects unresolved V genes, and no reason is known for the rest. V and J calls and clone size are copied from that table; D and trimming were computed from the DNA. The sample profile shows over 200,000 clones; over 80% of them were found once. The top ten constitute roughly 5% of the sample.

Concerning this clone: Which antigen it targets is not known. No much larger clone is present one base from it, and per-base qualities are unavailable.

On the study overall, not on this receptor specifically: How much clinical and demographic metadata was included differed by source and by participant, and the metadata was provided uncurated.

Whole blood was collected in K2EDTA tubes by collaborating institutions according to the institutions' own protocols. Collaborator samples were shipped for TCRbeta analysis as frozen whole blood, isolated PBMCs, or DNA extracted from either sample type. This sequence originates from a human donor in a cohort sampled during active COVID-19. Material for sequencing was peripheral blood. The rearrangement joined TRBV9 to TRBJ1-6; 7 bases in the junction line up with TRBD1. The bases are TGTGCCAGCAGCGACGGGGACAGACCTACCTATAATTCACCCCTCCACTTT. Translated, this gives CASSDGDRPTYNSPLHF.